This TCR beta chain came from a study of blood T cell repertoires in COVID-19. The overall study: Collection of acute and convalescent COVID-19 samples took place in the United States, Italy and Spain. The analysed material was cDNA or gDNA that came from T cells, B-cell-depleted T cells, or PBMCs.

Some clones are missing from TCRdb's copy, which holds only in-frame ones; the method was immunoSEQ multiplex PCR. The table has fewer than 200,000 clones, 82% seen once; the top ten hold 8% to 9.5%. The trim removed 4 bases at V and 4 bases at J, leaving 6 bases unmatched. Germline CDR1 reads MDHEN; CDR2 reads SYDVKM. This CDR3 region has 14 residues. This chain links TRBV28 with TRBJ1-1, with TRBD1 matching over 7 bases. The receptor was derived from a woman in her 70s with acute or convalescent COVID-19. Sequenced sample: peripheral blood. DNA of the CDR3: TGTGCCAGCAGTTATGACAGGGATGGCACTGAAGCTTTCTTT. It yields the protein CASSYDRDGTEAFF.